The rows below give T cell receptor beta chains drawn from one sample of a study of cytomegalovirus exposure and HLA in healthy donors. TCRdb's copy holds only in-frame clones and misses some; the assay was immunoSEQ multiplex PCR. The profile shows 150,000 to 200,000 clones, 65% to 75% of them singletons. The specimen sequenced was PBMCs. The receptor set was obtained from a human donor in good health. Each CDR3 is given with its conserved first and last residue. D genes are given only for firm matches. Clone size is shown for a subset of rows, as once, few, many or a class of expanded clone.

clone size	D gene	V gene	J gene	CDR3 protein
-	-	TRBV6-6	TRBJ1-1	CASRGGTHTEAFF
-	TRBD1	TRBV19	TRBJ2-7	CASSPGQGRDEQYF
-	TRBD1	TRBV11-2	TRBJ1-1	CASSAALGQGASGTEAFF
-	TRBD1	TRBV11-1	TRBJ1-2	CASSLDRVYGYTF
-	-	TRBV7-3	TRBJ1-1	CASSAGELNTEAFF
few	TRBD2	TRBV7-3	TRBJ2-2	CASSLAPAGGLGTGELFF
-	TRBD1	TRBV28	TRBJ1-5	CASGGSGQGNQPQHF
-	-	TRBV5-1	TRBJ1-4	CASSLVVRATNEKLFF
-	TRBD1	TRBV15	TRBJ1-4	CATSRGRGVEKLFF
-	TRBD2	TRBV27	TRBJ2-7	CASSLAGDYEQYF
few	TRBD1	TRBV5-4	TRBJ2-2	CASRPTGGIPGELFF
-	-	TRBV5-4	TRBJ2-5	CASSPLQGFGVETQYF
-	TRBD1	TRBV4-1	TRBJ1-2	CASSRGRDRIYGYTF
-	-	TRBV11-2	TRBJ2-5	CASSFNRDGETQYF
-	-	TRBV29-1	TRBJ2-5	CSVAWWGERETQYF
-	-	TRBV6-1	TRBJ1-5	CASSGLQGNYQPQHF
-	-	TRBV5-1	TRBJ2-2	CASSFGGNTGELFF
once	-	TRBV7-9	TRBJ2-7	CASSLAGGGLGSYEQYF
-	-	TRBV11-2	TRBJ1-2	CASSSTGNYGYTF
-	TRBD1	TRBV11-2	TRBJ2-7	CASSPGTVYEQYF
-	TRBD1	TRBV27	TRBJ1-5	CASSALTGSLDNQPQHF
-	-	TRBV18	TRBJ2-1	CASSPRQEVDNEQFF
few	TRBD1	TRBV7-8	TRBJ1-3	CASSLYPQGTGVFIAGNTIYF
-	-	TRBV7-2	TRBJ2-3	CASSLQKTSTDTQYF
-	TRBD1	TRBV30	TRBJ2-5	CAWSLGQVEETQYF
-	TRBD1	TRBV12-5	TRBJ1-5	CASQQGRNQPQHF
-	TRBD1	TRBV19	TRBJ1-6	CASSITGGNSPLHF
few	-	TRBV29-1	TRBJ1-6	CSVGVGGNSPLHF
-	TRBD2	TRBV10-1	TRBJ2-1	CASSELAGVGEQFF
once	-	TRBV19	TRBJ2-7	CASSNRGSLYEQYF
-	TRBD2	TRBV7-8	TRBJ2-7	CASSLAPGLAGYEQYF
-	TRBD2	TRBV7-3	TRBJ2-3	CASSPTSGAQDTQYF
-	TRBD1	TRBV5-1	TRBJ1-2	CASSLGQGAGYGYTF
few	-	TRBV7-3	TRBJ2-2	CASSLMGGQNTGELFF
many	-	TRBV27	TRBJ2-7	CASSLGTGPYEQYF
-	-	TRBV19	TRBJ1-5	CASHPGYSNQPQHF